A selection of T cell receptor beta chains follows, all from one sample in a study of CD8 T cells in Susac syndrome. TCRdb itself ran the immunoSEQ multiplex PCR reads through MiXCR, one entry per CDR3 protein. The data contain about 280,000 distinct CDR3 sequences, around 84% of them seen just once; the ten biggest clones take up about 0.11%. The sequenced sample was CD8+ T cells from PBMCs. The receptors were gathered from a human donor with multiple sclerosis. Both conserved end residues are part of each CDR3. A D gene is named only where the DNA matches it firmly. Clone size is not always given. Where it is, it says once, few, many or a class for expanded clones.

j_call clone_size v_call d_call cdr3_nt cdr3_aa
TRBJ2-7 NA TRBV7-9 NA TGTGCCAGCAGCCCACCGATGGGACTGTTAGGGGACGAGCAGTACTTC CASSPPMGLLGDEQYF
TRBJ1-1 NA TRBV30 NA TGTGCCTGGAGTGCCATCCGGGTGAACACTGAAGCTTTCTTT CAWSAIRVNTEAFF
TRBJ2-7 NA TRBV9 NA TGTGCCAGCAGCGCCGGACTGAAACCCTACGAGCAGTACTTC CASSAGLKPYEQYF
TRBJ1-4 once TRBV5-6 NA TGTGCCAGCAGCCCACGGGCAACTAATGAAAAACTGTTTTTT CASSPRATNEKLFF
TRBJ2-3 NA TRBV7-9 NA TGTGCCAGCAGCTTCACAGATAGAGATACGCAGTATTTT CASSFTDRDTQYF
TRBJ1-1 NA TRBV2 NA TGTGCCAGCAGGAACCGATACACTGAAGCTTTCTTT CASRNRYTEAFF
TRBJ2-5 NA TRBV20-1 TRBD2 TGCAGTGCTAGGTCCCAATATGCGGGGGGGCCAGAGACCCAGTACTTC CSARSQYAGGPETQYF
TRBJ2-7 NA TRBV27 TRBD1 TGTGCCAGCAGTCCATTCCGGACAGGTCACGAGCAGTACTTC CASSPFRTGHEQYF
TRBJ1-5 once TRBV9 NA TGTGCCAGCAGCGTAGAAGGGAATAGCAATCAGCCCCAGCATTTT CASSVEGNSNQPQHF
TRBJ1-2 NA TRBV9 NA TGTGCCAGCAGCGCCACGCTGACCCCGACGGGGAACTATGGCTACACCTTC CASSATLTPTGNYGYTF
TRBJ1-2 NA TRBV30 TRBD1 TGTGCCTGGGAGGAACCCGTGGACAGGGGGAACAACTATGGCTACACCTTC CAWEEPVDRGNNYGYTF
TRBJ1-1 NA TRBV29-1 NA TGCAGCGCCACGACAGGCAAATTGAACACTGAAGCTTTCTTT CSATTGKLNTEAFF
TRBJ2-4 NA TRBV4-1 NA TGCGCCAGCAGCCAACGGAGAGGGAGATTAGCCAAAAACATTCAGTACTTC CASSQRRGRLAKNIQYF
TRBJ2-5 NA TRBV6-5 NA TGTGCCAGCAGTTACCACGGCAGTCAAGAGACCCAGTACTTC CASSYHGSQETQYF
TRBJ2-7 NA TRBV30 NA TGTGCCTGGAGTGTACCCCAGGAGGGTTTCTACGAGCAGTACTTC CAWSVPQEGFYEQYF
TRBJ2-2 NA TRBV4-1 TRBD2 TGCGCCAGCAGCCAAGCCTCTAGCGGGAGAGTCCTTCCCGGGGAGCTGTTTTTT CASSQASSGRVLPGELFF
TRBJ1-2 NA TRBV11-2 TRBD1 TGTGCCAGCGGACCGGGACAGGGGCTTCGGGGCTACACCTTC CASGPGQGLRGYTF
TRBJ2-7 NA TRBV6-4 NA TGTGCCAGCTCGGGGGTTCTCCACGAGCAGTACTTC CASSGVLHEQYF
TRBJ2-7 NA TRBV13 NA TGTGCCAGCAGCACGACAGGGGAGGGCTTTTACGAGCAGTACTTC CASSTTGEGFYEQYF
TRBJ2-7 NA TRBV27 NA TGTGCCAGCAGTTTAATCAGGACACATACCTACGAGCAGTACTTC CASSLIRTHTYEQYF
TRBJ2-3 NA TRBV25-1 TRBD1 TGTGCCAGCACCTGGACAGGGGTGGATACGCAGTATTTT CASTWTGVDTQYF
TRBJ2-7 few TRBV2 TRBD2 TGTGCCACCTGGGGGGGGAACGAGCAGTACTTC CATWGGNEQYF
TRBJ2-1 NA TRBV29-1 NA TGCAGCGTTAGGGTTGGAACAGCTGAGCAGTTCTTC CSVRVGTAEQFF
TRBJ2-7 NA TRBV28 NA TGTGCCAGCAGTCTGGGGACTGAGGACTACGAGCAGTACTTC CASSLGTEDYEQYF
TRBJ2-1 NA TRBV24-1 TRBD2 TGTGCCACCAGTGGACGGGGGGGAGACGACGAGCAGTTCTTC CATSGRGGDDEQFF
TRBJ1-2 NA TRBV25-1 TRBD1 TGTGCCAGCAGTACCGACAGGGAAGATGGCTACACCTTC CASSTDREDGYTF
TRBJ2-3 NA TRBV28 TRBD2 TGTGCCAGCAGTTTCGGTCCTAGCGGGGATAACACAGATACGCAGTATTTT CASSFGPSGDNTDTQYF
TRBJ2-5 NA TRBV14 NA TGTGCCAGCAGCCACGTCGTACGCGGGGAGACCCAGTACTTC CASSHVVRGETQYF
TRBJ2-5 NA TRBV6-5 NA TGTGCCAGCAGCAACTGGGGGGAGTGGTACTTC CASSNWGEWYF
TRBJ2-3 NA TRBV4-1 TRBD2 TGCGCCAGCAGCTTTAGCGGGAGGGCGACAGATACGCAGTATTTT CASSFSGRATDTQYF
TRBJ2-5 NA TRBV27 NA TGTGCCAGCAGTCTCCACGGGGAGACCCAGTACTTC CASSLHGETQYF
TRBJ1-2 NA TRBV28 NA TGTGCCAGCAGTTCAGGGATTAGGACCTTC CASSSGIRTF
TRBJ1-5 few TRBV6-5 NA TGTGCCAGCAGTTACGGGACGGAGCAGCCCCAGCATTTT CASSYGTEQPQHF
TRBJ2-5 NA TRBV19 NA TGTGCCGTCATGGACCCTCGGGAGACCCAGTACTTC CAVMDPRETQYF
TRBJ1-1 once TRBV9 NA TGTGCCAGCAGCTTAACAGGAGTAGGAACCACTGAAGCTTTCTTT CASSLTGVGTTEAFF
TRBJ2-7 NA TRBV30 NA TGTGCCTCCGCGGACGGGTCCTACGAGCAGTACTTC CASADGSYEQYF
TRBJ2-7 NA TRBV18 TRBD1 TGTGCCAGCTCATTCAGGGGGACAGGGGTACCTTACTACGAGCAGTACTTC CASSFRGTGVPYYEQYF
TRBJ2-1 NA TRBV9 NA TGTGCCAGCAGCGCGCCCCGCCGCGAGCAGTTCTTC CASSAPRREQFF
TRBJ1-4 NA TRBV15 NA TGTGCCACCAGCAGAATCCGTGGGGGGGCCGCAACTAATGAAAAACTGTTTTTT CATSRIRGGAATNEKLFF
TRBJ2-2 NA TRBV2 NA TGTGCCAGCAGTGGGTCCTGGGAGACCGGGGAGCTGTTTTTT CASSGSWETGELFF
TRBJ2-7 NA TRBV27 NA TGTGCCAGCATGGGGATTACAGCGGTCTATAGACACGAGCAGTACTTC CASMGITAVYRHEQYF
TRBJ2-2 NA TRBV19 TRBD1 TGTGCCAGTAGAAACCGCTTGGGGACAGGGAACACCGGGGAGCTGTTTTTT CASRNRLGTGNTGELFF